Following are 22 T cell receptor beta chains from one sample sequenced in a study of shared clonotypes between healthy human individuals (dated by TCRdb to about 2020). Library preparation used the immunoSEQ multiplex PCR assay. The table was pulled from immuneACCESS by TCRdb, which kept in-frame rearrangements only. Such tables lose some clones; where checked, under half of the loss comes from unresolved V genes, and the rest has no known cause. The sample records under 1 million clones, roughly 96% of which are singletons. Less than 0.25% of the sample is taken by the ten largest. CD8 naive samples were obtained by positive selection for CCR7 among CD45RO-negative cells, yielding a CD45RA+CCR7+ population from which TemRA cells were excluded. Sequencing was carried out using naive CD8+ T cells sorted from blood. The cell subset or site label for this specimen denotes: CD45RA+CCR7+. Receptors originate from a man aged 30 to 39 in good health.

The chain joins TRBV11-2 to TRBJ1-2; possibly TRBD1 for D (6 bases). Between the trimmed V and J ends, which lost 5 bases and 1 base, there was a span of 14 bases. The CDR3 has 15 amino acids. Per the germline V gene, CDR1 is SGHAT and CDR2 is FQNNGV. CDR3 sequence (DNA): TGTGCCAGCAGCCAAGGGGGATTGGGTAACTATGGCTACACCTTC. Translating gives CASSQGGLGNYGYTF.

The chain joins TRBV10-1 to TRBJ1-1; no definite D call. The germline CDR1 and CDR2 sequences are WNHNN and SYGVQD (reference sequence). The CDR3 consists of 13 residues. V lost 3 bases to trimming and J lost 1 base, with 6 bases between them. CDR3 coding DNA: TGCGCCAGCAGTGATGACCCGAACACTGAAGCTTTCTTT. It specifies CASSDDPNTEAFF.

CDR3 DNA: TGCGCCAGCAGCCCCGGGACAGGGGAGACTGAAGCTTTCTTT. Residues: CASSPGTGETEAFF. The chain employs TRBV5-1 and TRBJ1-1, with 10 positions matching TRBD1. This CDR3 region has 14 residues. The trim removed 4 bases at V and 5 bases at J, leaving 5 bases unmatched. Per the germline V gene, CDR1 is SGHRS and CDR2 is YFSETQ.

V usage is TRBV7-8 and J usage is TRBJ2-1, with D maybe TRBD2 (6 bases). This CDR3 region has 16 residues. Between the trimmed V and J ends, which lost 0 bases and 7 bases, there was a span of 16 bases. Germline CDR1 SGHVS, CDR2 FQNEAQ. CDR3 sequence: CASSLASKEGTNEQFF. Written as DNA, the CDR3 is TGTGCCAGCAGCTTAGCAAGCAAGGAGGGTACGAATGAGCAGTTCTTC. Variable domain in full (rest from reference TRBV7-8 and TRBJ2-1): GAGVSQSPRYKVAKRGQDVALRCDPISGHVSLFWYQQALGQGPEFLTYFQNEAQLDKSGLPSDRFFAERPEGSVSTLKIQRTQQEDSAVYLCASSLASKEGTNEQFFGPGTRLTVL.

The CDR3 here is CASSPGTSPMKKGELFF. The CDR3 coding sequence is TGTGCCAGCAGCCCCGGGACTAGCCCAATGAAGAAGGGGGAGCTGTTTTTT. V and J are TRBV7-2 and TRBJ2-2; 9 nucleotides align to TRBD2. J was trimmed by 8 bases and V by 5 bases; bases with no gene match: 15. CDR3 length: 17 residues. CDR1 is SGHTA, CDR2 FQGNSA, per germline. Complete variable domain (other parts from reference TRBV7-2 and TRBJ2-2): GAGVSQSPSNKVTEKGKDVELRCDPISGHTALYWYRQSLGQGLEFLIYFQGNSAPDKSGLPSDRFSAERTGGSVSTLTIQRTQQEDSAVYLCASSPGTSPMKKGELFFGEGSRLTVL.

The chain joins TRBV18 to TRBJ1-4, with unresolved D. CDR3 length equals 15 residues. CDR1 and CDR2 from the germline V gene are KGHSH and LQKENI. V lost 2 bases, J lost 8 bases, and 15 bases lay in between. The chain's CDR3 is CASSPTYDKGEKLFF. For the CDR3, the DNA is TGTGCCAGCTCACCAACTTATGACAAGGGAGAAAAACTGTTTTTT.

V gene TRBV6-6 combines with J gene TRBJ2-7; D is unresolved. The V end lost 6 bases, the J end lost 3 bases, and 12 bases lay between the germline ends. The germline V gene has CDR1 MNHNY and CDR2 SVGAGI (reference sequence). The CDR3 is 13 amino acids. The CDR3 DNA reads TGTGCCAGCAGCTACGGTATTGGCTACGAGCAGTACTTC. Amino acids: CASSYGIGYEQYF.

The sample holds one count of this clone. The CDR3 nucleotides read TGCGCCAGCAGCCAGGCTCCCGGGACAGGGACGCAGTATTTT. It translates to CASSQAPGTGTQYF. The rearrangement uses TRBV4-1 and TRBJ2-3, with 9 bases aligning to TRBD1. Germline V gene data show CDR1 as MGHRA and CDR2 as YSYEKL. Trimming took 3 bases from V and 9 from J; bases not matched to a gene: 7. The CDR3 covers 14 residues.

This clone was recorded only once. The CDR3 region has the DNA TGTGCCAGCAGCCGGAGCGCGGGGGGCCAAGAGACCCAGTACTTC. Protein sequence: CASSRSAGGQETQYF. The chain combines TRBV11-3 with TRBJ2-5; 8 nucleotides agree with TRBD2. This CDR3 is built from 15 residues. Unmatched junction bases numbered 6, after V lost 5 bases and J lost 1 base. Germline V gene data show CDR1 as SGHNT and CDR2 as YENEEA.

The chain combines TRBV4-3 with TRBJ2-7; TRBD2 might be the D (5 bases). With 0 bases removed from V and 5 bases from J, the gap between germline ends came to 14 bases. CDR3 length equals 15 residues. Germline V gives CDR1 LGHNA, CDR2 YSLEER. CDR3 in amino acids: CASSQDGRGWDEQYF. The CDR3 region has the DNA TGCGCCAGCAGCCAAGATGGGAGAGGGTGGGACGAGCAGTACTTC.

The chain carries TRBV19 and TRBJ1-5; D is uncertain. Germline loops: CDR1 LNHDA, CDR2 SQIVND (reference sequence). The CDR3 has 14 amino acids. V lost 7 bases, J lost 1 base, and 11 bases lay in between. In DNA form, the CDR3 reads TGTGCCAGTACCTTGGGTGTCAGCAATCAGCCCCAGCATTTT. Its protein product is CASTLGVSNQPQHF.

V usage is TRBV7-9 and J usage is TRBJ2-1, with 13 positions matching TRBD2. There are 15 residues in the CDR3. V shed 5 bases and J 7 bases; nucleotides not matched to a gene: 5. Germline V gene data show CDR1 as SEHNR and CDR2 as FQNEAQ (reference sequence). The CDR3 is CASSTQTSGRNEQFF. In DNA form, the CDR3 reads TGTGCCAGCAGCACGCAGACTAGCGGGAGGAATGAGCAGTTCTTC.

The V and J genes are TRBV7-2 and TRBJ2-3, with D maybe TRBD2 (6 bases). CDR1 and CDR2 from the germline V gene are SGHTA and FQGNSA. V gave up 3 bases and J gave up 0 bases, with 10 bases separating them. The CDR3 sequence is 15 residues long. The CDR3 region has the DNA TGTGCCAGCAGCTTCCGGGGGAGAAGCACAGATACGCAGTATTTT. Protein: CASSFRGRSTDTQYF.

This clone has just one count. J is TRBJ2-7 and V is TRBV10-3, with no clear D. The V end was cut by 8 bases, the J end by 4 bases, with 9 bases between. The CDR3 has 11 residues. Per germline, CDR1 ENHRY and CDR2 SYGVKD. CDR3 nucleotides: TGTGCCATCGGAAAAGATTACGAGCAGTACTTC. Translating it yields CAIGKDYEQYF.

The gene calls are TRBV9 and TRBJ2-5; TRBD1 matches at 8 bases. The germline V gene has CDR1 SGDLS and CDR2 YYNGEE. After removal of 3 bases from V and 1 base from J, the junction contained 8 bases not matched to a gene. CDR3 length equals 16 residues. CDR3 loop: CASSEGTGELQETQYF. The CDR3 DNA reads TGTGCCAGCAGCGAGGGGACAGGTGAACTCCAAGAGACCCAGTACTTC.

On this clone itself: The DNA is left out, because the CDR3 cannot be placed on it with certainty; the CDR3 is given as TCRdb lists it. The V and J genes are TRBV27 and TRBJ1-1. Germline V CDR1 and CDR2: MNHEY, SMNVEV (reference sequence). Including both end residues, the CDR3 is 14 amino acids long. The chain's CDR3 is CASSFGAGNTEAFF.

This chain links TRBV7-9 with TRBJ2-1, with 9 bases lining up with TRBD2. CDR3 length: 15 amino acids. V gave up 5 bases and J gave up 6 bases; unmatched junction bases: 8. The germline CDR1 and CDR2 sequences are SEHNR and FQNEAQ (reference sequence). CDR3 in amino acids: CASSRSGTSTNEQFF. The CDR3 DNA is TGTGCCAGCAGCAGATCCGGGACTAGCACCAATGAGCAGTTCTTC.

This chain's CDR3 is CASSSGQEFSYEQYF. The DNA of the CDR3 is TGTGCCAGCAGCTCGGGACAGGAGTTCTCCTACGAGCAGTACTTC. The chain recombines TRBV7-9 with TRBJ2-7; 8 nucleotides align to TRBD1. The CDR3 sequence is 15 residues long. Germline V gene lookup returns CDR1 SEHNR and CDR2 FQNEAQ (reference sequence). Germline trimming cut 4 bases from V and 0 bases from J; bases unmatched to any gene: 5. Full variable domain (remainder filled in from reference TRBV7-9 and TRBJ2-7): DTGVSQNPRHKITKRGQNVTFRCDPISEHNRLYWYRQTLGQGPEFLTYFQNEAQLEKSRLLSDRFSAERPKGSFSTLEIQRTEQGDSAMYLCASSSGQEFSYEQYFGPGTRLTVT.

This rearrangement joins TRBV11-3 to TRBJ2-7; D might be TRBD2 (6 bases). The CDR3 runs to 18 residues. Germline CDR1 and CDR2: SGHNT and YENEEA. V gave up 1 base and J gave up 2 bases, with 21 bases separating them. The CDR3 spells CASSLVREPWQAPYEQYF. The DNA of the CDR3 is TGTGCCAGCAGCTTAGTTCGGGAGCCGTGGCAGGCACCCTACGAGCAGTACTTC.

This sequence joins TRBV14 and TRBJ1-2, with 9 nucleotides matching TRBD1. V lost 4 bases to trimming and J lost 4 bases; unmatched junction nucleotides: 19. Germline V gene lookup returns CDR1 SGHDN and CDR2 FVKESK. The CDR3 is made up of 19 amino acids. The CDR3: CASSRTGDGTALSLYGYTF. The CDR3 nucleotides are TGTGCCAGCAGCCGGACAGGGGACGGTACCGCCCTATCCCTCTATGGCTACACCTTC.

V gene TRBV27 combines with J gene TRBJ1-1; D ambiguous. In germline, CDR1 is MNHEY, CDR2 SMNVEV (reference sequence). The CDR3 extends over 15 amino acids. Deletions cut 0 bases from V and 4 bases from J, with 12 bases between. The CDR3 spells CASSLSAIMGTEAFF. The CDR3, as DNA: TGTGCCAGCAGTTTATCGGCTATCATGGGCACTGAAGCTTTCTTT.

The chain links TRBV9 to TRBJ2-5; perhaps TRBD2 as D (6 bases). Per the germline V gene, CDR1 is SGDLS and CDR2 is YYNGEE. V lost 4 bases, J lost 9 bases, and 16 bases lay in between. This CDR3 is built from 13 residues. The CDR3 coding sequence is TGTGCCAGCAGCCCCCCCCTCGGGGAGGCCCAGTACTTC. Protein sequence: CASSPPLGEAQYF.